This entry concerns a single T cell receptor (beta chain). The clone's antigen remains unknown. Base-call qualities are not available, and no considerably larger clone is one nucleotide away. This specimen comes from a study of tumor and adjacent non-tumor tissue in lung cancer listed by TCRdb under 2018. Regarding the study in general: By cancer type, the cohort comprised eleven to twelve adenocarcinoma patients, a couple of squamous cell carcinoma patients and 1 small cell lung cancer patient. The 15 or so patients were aged about 31 to 76 years, included roughly ten men and 5 women, and had TNM stage I to III disease. In total, sequencing yielded 125,075,908 productive TCRbeta reads, which works out to an average of about 4.2 million reads per sample. TCRbeta CDR3 sequencing was performed on a few dozen paired specimens, with one tumor sample and one normal lung sample collected per patient. Bulk TCRbeta repertoires were compared between lung tumor tissue and matched distant non-tumor lung tissue obtained from 15 lung cancer patients. Overall study outcomes, separate from this receptor: Neither the sequencing platform nor unique molecular identifiers are mentioned in the methods. Because peripheral blood was not sequenced, blood TCRbeta repertoires in the lung cancer patients of the study were not examined. With only about 16 patients in the cohort, the authors noted that larger samples and more detailed clinical data are needed. The top 100 clones made up a significantly larger cumulative share of the repertoire in normal lung than in tumor tissue. TCR diversity was significantly higher in younger patients, and higher tumor TCR diversity was associated with shorter overall and disease-free survival. Significantly higher TCR diversity (inverse Simpson) was observed in tumor tissue than in normal lung tissue (431.37 vs 166.20, P = 0.0075, Mann-Whitney U test).

The CDR3 holds 16 amino acids from the cysteine to the phenylalanine. The read is trimmed to its CDR3 DNA, 48 bases read in frame from base 1. Between the V and J ends, shortened by 5 bases and 0 bases respectively, the junction contains 16 bases. Library method: multiplex PCR. Sequenced on an Illumina HiSeq 2500. TCRbeta libraries were constructed through three rounds of nested PCR with primers (Table S4) according to protocols modified from ARM-PCR. Before sequencing, PCR products of 200-500 bp were excised from the gel and purified with the QIAquick gel extraction kit. The source study handled its data this way. Trimmomatic was used to clean the reads, FLASH was used to merge the reads into complete CDR3 sequences, and MiTCR was used to assign the reads to V(D)J germline segments. Clonal diversity was computed as the inverse Simpson's index with VDJtools. In-frame sequences lacking a premature stop codon were counted as productive reads. TCRdb reprocessed the public reads (quality trimming at Q25 with fastp, clone calling with MiXCR) and kept in-frame beta chains. Each CDR3 protein appears once, grouped with its most common genes and DNA. TCRdb's processing, not the study's, gives the V and J calls here. The sample table holds about 200,000 distinct CDR3 sequences, of which 70% to 75% were seen once. The top ten clonotypes cover under 30% of the sample.

RNA was isolated from bulk unsorted tissue, and RNA quality was assessed with a NanoDrop ND-1000 and an Agilent 2100. All donors had newly diagnosed lung cancer, had not received prior chemotherapy, and were admitted for thoracic surgery in China between August and November 2014. Patients with previous radiotherapy or chemotherapy, or with another concurrent cancer, were excluded from the study. Pieces of surgical tissue measuring roughly 1-2.3 cm3 were kept in RNAlater solution and stored at -80 degrees C until use. Material: lung tumor tissue. This receptor chain uses TRBV12-3 or TRBV12-4 and TRBJ1-2; the D gene cannot be named for sure. The sequence derives from a man between 60 and 70 years old with non-small cell lung cancer. The CDR3 reads CASSKQSPPANYGYTF. Read as DNA, the sequence is TGTGCCAGCAGTAAACAAAGCCCTCCCGCTAACTATGGCTACACCTTC.